A single TCR beta chain is shown here with its context. No antigen is known for it. The V end was cut by 4 bases, the J end by 2 bases, with 7 bases between. The germline gives CDR1 ENHRY, CDR2 SYGVKD. CDR3 length equals 13 residues. The data were taken from a study of cytomegalovirus exposure and HLA in healthy donors. Study-wide results and limits: Some V segments, TRBV6-2 and TRBV6-3 among them, were indistinguishable and were therefore excluded.

When sampled, the donors appeared nominally healthy, though they likely had unrecorded immune exposures. The primer mix had 60 Vbeta and 13 Jbeta primers. Only in-frame clones appear in the TCRdb table, and some are missing; sequencing was by immunoSEQ multiplex PCR. The sample lists about 140,000 clones; approximately 71% were seen once. The material sequenced was PBMCs. The chain joins TRBV10-3 to TRBJ2-3; D remains unclear. The source is a man in his thirties or forties in good health and CMV-seropositive. Here the CDR3 DNA reads TGTGCCATCAGTGGACTGAACACAGATACGCAGTATTTT. It is translated as CAISGLNTDTQYF.